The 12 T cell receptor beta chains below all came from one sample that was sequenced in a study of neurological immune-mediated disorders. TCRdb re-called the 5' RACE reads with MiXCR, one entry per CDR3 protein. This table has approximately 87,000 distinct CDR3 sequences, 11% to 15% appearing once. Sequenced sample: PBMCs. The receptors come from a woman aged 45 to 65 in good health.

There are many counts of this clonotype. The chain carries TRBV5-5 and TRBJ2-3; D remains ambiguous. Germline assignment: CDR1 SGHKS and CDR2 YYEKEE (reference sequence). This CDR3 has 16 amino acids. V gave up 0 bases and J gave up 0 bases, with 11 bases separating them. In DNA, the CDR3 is TGTGCCAGCAGCTTGGAGACTCGAGCCAGCACAGATACGCAGTATTTT. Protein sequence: CASSLETRASTDTQYF.

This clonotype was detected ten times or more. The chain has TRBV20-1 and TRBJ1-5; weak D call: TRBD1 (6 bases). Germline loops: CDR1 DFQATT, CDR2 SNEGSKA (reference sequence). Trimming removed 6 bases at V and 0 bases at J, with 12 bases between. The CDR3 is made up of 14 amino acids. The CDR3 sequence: CSALKGGSNQPQHF. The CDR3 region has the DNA TGCAGTGCCCTAAAAGGGGGTAGCAATCAGCCCCAGCATTTT.

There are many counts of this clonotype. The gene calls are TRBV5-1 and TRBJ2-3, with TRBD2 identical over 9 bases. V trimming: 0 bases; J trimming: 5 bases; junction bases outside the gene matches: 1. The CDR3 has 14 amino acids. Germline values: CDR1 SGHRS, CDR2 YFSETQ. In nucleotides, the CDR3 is TGCGCCAGCAGCTTGGGGCGGGAGGGAGATACGCAGTATTTT. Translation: CASSLGREGDTQYF.

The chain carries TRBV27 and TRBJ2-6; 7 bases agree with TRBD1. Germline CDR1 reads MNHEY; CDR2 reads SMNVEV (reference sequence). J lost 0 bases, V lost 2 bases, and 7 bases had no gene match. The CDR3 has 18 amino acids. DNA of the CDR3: TGTGCCAGCAGTTTACAGAGACAGGGAATCTCTGGGGCCAACGTCCTGACTTTC. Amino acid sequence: CASSLQRQGISGANVLTF.

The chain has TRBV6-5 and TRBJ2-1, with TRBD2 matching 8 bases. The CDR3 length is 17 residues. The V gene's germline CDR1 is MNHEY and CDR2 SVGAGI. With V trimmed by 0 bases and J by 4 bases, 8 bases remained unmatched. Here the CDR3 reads CASSYSGTSGAYNEQFF. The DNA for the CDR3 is TGTGCCAGCAGTTACTCGGGAACTAGCGGCGCATACAATGAGCAGTTCTTC.

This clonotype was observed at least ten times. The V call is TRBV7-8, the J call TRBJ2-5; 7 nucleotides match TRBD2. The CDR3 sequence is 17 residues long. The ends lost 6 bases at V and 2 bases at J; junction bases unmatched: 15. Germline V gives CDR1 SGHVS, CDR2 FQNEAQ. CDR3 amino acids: CASRPARGRGGQETQYF. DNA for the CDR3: TGTGCCAGCAGACCCGCCCGGGGTCGCGGGGGTCAAGAGACCCAGTACTTC.

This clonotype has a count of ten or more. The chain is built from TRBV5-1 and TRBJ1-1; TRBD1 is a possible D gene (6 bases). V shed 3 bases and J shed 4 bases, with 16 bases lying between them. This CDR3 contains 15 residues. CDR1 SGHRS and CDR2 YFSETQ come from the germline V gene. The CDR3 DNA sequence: TGCGCCAGCAGCTCTGTGGGGGGAGGGGGCACTGAAGCTTTCTTT. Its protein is CASSSVGGGGTEAFF.

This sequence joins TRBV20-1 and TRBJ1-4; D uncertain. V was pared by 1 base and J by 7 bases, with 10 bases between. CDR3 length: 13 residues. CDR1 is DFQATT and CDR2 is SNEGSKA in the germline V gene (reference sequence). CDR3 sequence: CSARVLNGEKLFF. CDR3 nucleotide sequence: TGCAGTGCTAGAGTCTTGAACGGTGAAAAACTGTTTTTT.

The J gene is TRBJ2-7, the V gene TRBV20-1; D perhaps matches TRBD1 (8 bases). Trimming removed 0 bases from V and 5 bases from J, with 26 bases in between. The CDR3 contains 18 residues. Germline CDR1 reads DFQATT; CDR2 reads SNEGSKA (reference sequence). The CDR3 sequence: CSARDRLLQGGGIDEQYF. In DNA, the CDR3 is TGCAGTGCTAGAGATCGATTGCTACAGGGGGGGGGCATCGACGAGCAGTACTTC.

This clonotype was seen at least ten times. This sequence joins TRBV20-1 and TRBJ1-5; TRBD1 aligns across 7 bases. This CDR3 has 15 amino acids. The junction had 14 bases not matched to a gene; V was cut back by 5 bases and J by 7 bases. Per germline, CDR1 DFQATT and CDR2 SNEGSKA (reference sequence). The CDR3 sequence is CSARASTGRDQPQHF. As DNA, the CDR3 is TGCAGTGCTCGGGCCTCGACAGGGAGGGACCAGCCCCAGCATTTT.

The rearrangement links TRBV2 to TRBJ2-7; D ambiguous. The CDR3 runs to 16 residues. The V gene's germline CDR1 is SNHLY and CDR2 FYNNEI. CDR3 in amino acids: CSISGSVYKNSYEQYF. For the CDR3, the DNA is TGTTCCATCAGTGGTTCAGTGTACAAAAACTCCTACGAGCAGTACTTC.

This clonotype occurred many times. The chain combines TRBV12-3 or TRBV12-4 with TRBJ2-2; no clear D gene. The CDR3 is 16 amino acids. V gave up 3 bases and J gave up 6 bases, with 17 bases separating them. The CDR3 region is CASSFFRATGPGELFF. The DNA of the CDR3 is TGTGCCAGCAGTTTCTTCCGGGCGACCGGACCCGGGGAGCTGTTTTTT.